The 30 T cell receptor beta chains given below trace back to one sample, sequenced in a study of T cells in localized non-small cell lung cancer. The method was immunoSEQ multiplex PCR; TCRdb's version includes in-frame clones alone and lacks a portion of them. The data show tens of thousands of clones, over 75% seen once. Here the sequenced sample was peripheral blood, taken before any cancer treatment. The receptors shown here come from an older female donor with stage I lung adenocarcinoma.

The chain couples TRBV7-2 to TRBJ2-2; 7 nucleotides line up with TRBD1. The J segment lost 0 bases and the V segment lost 4 bases, leaving 2 bases of the junction unmatched. The germline V gene encodes CDR1 SGHTA and CDR2 FQGNSA. The CDR3 runs 15 residues. CDR3 bases: TGTGCCAGCAGCTGGGACAGATCGAACACCGGGGAGCTGTTTTTT. Amino acid sequence: CASSWDRSNTGELFF.

This clone came up once. This chain connects TRBV14 to TRBJ1-2; D is unresolved. CDR1 is SGHDN and CDR2 is FVKESK in the germline V gene. This CDR3 region has 17 residues. The V gene lost 1 base and the J gene lost 2 bases, with 17 bases spanning the gap. CDR3 protein: CASSQVGGKRSNYGYTF. The CDR3 bases are TGTGCCAGCAGCCAAGTAGGAGGGAAGAGGTCGAACTATGGCTACACCTTC.

The chain has TRBV6-4 and TRBJ2-7; D tentatively fits TRBD1 or TRBD2 (5 bases each). V lost 4 bases and J lost 3, with 10 bases in between. In germline, CDR1 is MRHNA, CDR2 SNTAGT. The CDR3 has 13 residues. The CDR3 sequence is CASSVGDGYEQYF. The DNA of the CDR3 is TGTGCCAGCAGTGTGGGGGACGGCTACGAGCAGTACTTC.

The CDR3 sequence is CASFKQGGLPPLHF. CDR3 bases: TGTGCCAGTTTCAAACAGGGGGGCCTGCCACCCCTCCACTTT. The chain employs TRBV28 and TRBJ1-6, with 8 nucleotides matching TRBD1. This CDR3 spans 14 amino acids. V shed 9 bases, J shed 11 bases, and the junction held 12 bases outside the gene matches. Germline V CDR1 and CDR2: MDHEN, SYDVKM.

The J gene is TRBJ1-6, the V gene TRBV27; tentative D call: TRBD1 (6 bases). Trimming took off 6 bases at V and 2 bases at J, with 14 bases between the two ends. CDR3 size: 16 residues. From germline, CDR1 is MNHEY and CDR2 SMNVEV (reference sequence). The CDR3 sequence: CASRRGAGTYNSPLHF. DNA for the CDR3: TGTGCCAGCAGGAGGGGGGCCGGGACCTATAATTCACCCCTCCACTTT.

The chain is built from TRBV5-4 and TRBJ1-1; 8 nucleotides align to TRBD1. The CDR3 loop spans 16 amino acids. Per germline, CDR1 SGHNT and CDR2 YYREEE (reference sequence). V dropped 0 bases and J dropped 0; count of bases not matched to a gene: 4. CDR3 region: CASSLARTGLNTEAFF. The CDR3 coding sequence is TGTGCCAGCAGCTTGGCGAGGACAGGGCTGAACACTGAAGCTTTCTTT.

Written as DNA, the CDR3 is TGTGCCAGCAGTGAAGAGGCAGGCTATAATTCACCCCTCCACTTT. It specifies CASSEEAGYNSPLHF. The chain combines TRBV6-1 with TRBJ1-6, with D hard to call. Per the germline V gene, CDR1 is MNHNS and CDR2 is SASEGT. Trimming took 1 base from V and 3 from J, leaving 7 bases between them. The CDR3 totals 15 residues.

The chain has TRBV7-9 and TRBJ1-5; unclear D gene. This CDR3 has 13 residues. The germline V and J ends were trimmed by 4 bases and 4 bases, with 8 bases remaining between them. Germline-derived CDR1 and CDR2 are SEHNR and FQNEAQ (reference sequence). CDR3 nucleotide sequence: TGTGCCAGCAGCTATTGGGAGAATCAGCCCCAGCATTTT. It yields the protein CASSYWENQPQHF.

This clone showed up just a few times. This chain connects TRBV7-2 to TRBJ2-7; the D is unclear. Germline V lookup: CDR1 SGHTA, CDR2 FQGNSA. The CDR3 extends over 14 amino acids. V was trimmed by 0 bases and J by 3 bases, leaving 9 bases between them. Here the CDR3 reads CASSLANRVYEQYF. The CDR3 DNA sequence: TGTGCCAGCAGCTTAGCGAACAGAGTCTACGAGCAGTACTTC.

This chain uses TRBV19 with TRBJ2-1, with D unresolved. Trimming removed 3 bases at V and 5 bases at J, with 8 bases between. The CDR3 is 13 residues long. Germline-derived CDR1 and CDR2 are LNHDA and SQIVND (reference sequence). The CDR3 sequence is CASSILRNNEQFF. In DNA form, the CDR3 reads TGTGCCAGTAGTATTTTGCGGAACAATGAGCAGTTCTTC.

This chain joins TRBV6-5 and TRBJ1-1; 7 bases line up with TRBD1. The ends lost 7 bases at V and 6 bases at J; junction bases unmatched: 11. Germline CDR1 and CDR2: MNHEY and SVGAGI. This CDR3 comprises 14 residues. The CDR3 loop is CASTIRGRAAEAFF. As DNA, the CDR3 is TGTGCCAGCACCATCAGGGGGAGAGCGGCTGAAGCTTTCTTT.

This clone was seen only a few times. J is TRBJ2-7 and V is TRBV4-1; D is unclear. V lost 3 bases to trimming and J lost 9 bases, with 9 bases between them. Germline assignment: CDR1 MGHRA and CDR2 YSYEKL. The CDR3 contains 11 residues. DNA for the CDR3: TGCGCCAGCAGCCATGACAAATGGCAGTACTTC. Amino acid sequence: CASSHDKWQYF.

The chain is built from TRBV18 and TRBJ2-7, with 10 bases identical to TRBD1. Germline loops: CDR1 KGHSH, CDR2 LQKENI. Unmatched junction bases numbered 9, after V lost 3 bases and J lost 4 bases. The CDR3 is 16 residues long. CDR3 DNA sequence: TGTGCCAGCTCACCCAGGCTTCCGGGACAGGGGTACGAGCAGTACTTC. This encodes CASSPRLPGQGYEQYF.

This chain uses TRBV27 with TRBJ1-2; D ambiguous. This CDR3 spans 14 amino acids. V lost 1 base and J lost 8, with 14 bases in between. Per the germline V gene, CDR1 is MNHEY and CDR2 is SMNVEV (reference sequence). CDR3 residues: CASSLWEQAAGYTF. The CDR3 nucleotides are TGTGCCAGCAGTTTATGGGAGCAGGCGGCAGGCTACACCTTC.

This clone was seen ten or more times. This chain joins TRBV29-1 and TRBJ1-1; D may be TRBD1 (6 bases). CDR3 length equals 13 residues. The ends were cut back, 4 bases at V and 5 bases at J, with 14 bases in the middle. The germline V gene encodes CDR1 SQVTM and CDR2 ANQGSEA. In DNA, the CDR3 is TGCAGCGTTGCGAGGGGGGGGGATACTGAAGCTTTCTTT. As protein: CSVARGGDTEAFF.

The rearrangement uses TRBV5-1 and TRBJ2-7; D is uncertain. V shed 4 bases and J shed 1 base, with 15 bases lying between them. The CDR3 is made up of 15 amino acids. Germline CDR1 is SGHRS and CDR2 is YFSETQ. The CDR3 sequence: CASSRGSPGSYEQYF. CDR3 nucleotide sequence: TGCGCCAGCAGCCGAGGATCCCCCGGGTCCTACGAGCAGTACTTC.

This clone was seen more than once but under ten times. This sequence joins TRBV19 and TRBJ2-7; D may be TRBD2 (6 bases). Germline V CDR1 and CDR2: LNHDA, SQIVND (reference sequence). With 3 bases removed from V and 3 bases from J, the gap between germline ends came to 15 bases. The CDR3 is 15 residues long. The CDR3 is CASSIGVAVYYEQYF. CDR3 DNA: TGTGCCAGTAGTATCGGGGTAGCGGTCTACTACGAGCAGTACTTC.

This clone was picked up a small number of times. CDR3 loop: CASSLQVYNEQFF. The CDR3 DNA reads as TGTGCCAGCAGCTTACAGGTGTACAATGAGCAGTTCTTC. The chain employs TRBV7-2 and TRBJ2-1; D gene unclear. V gave up 2 bases and J gave up 4 bases, with 6 bases separating them. CDR3 length: 13 residues. The germline gives CDR1 SGHTA, CDR2 FQGNSA.

The rearrangement uses TRBV9 and TRBJ2-3; 10 bases are a match to TRBD2. Trimming took 3 bases from V and 4 from J; bases not matched to a gene: 5. CDR3 size: 15 residues. Germline assignment: CDR1 SGDLS and CDR2 YYNGEE. The CDR3 DNA is TGTGCCAGCAGCGGAGCGGGGGGGCTTGCAGATACGCAGTATTTT. It yields the protein CASSGAGGLADTQYF. Variable domain in full (rest from reference TRBV9 and TRBJ2-3): DSGVTQTPKHLITATGQRVTLRCSPRSGDLSVYWYQQSLDQGLQFLIQYYNGEERAKGNILERFSAQQFPDLHSELNLSSLELGDSALYFCASSGAGGLADTQYFGPGTRLTVL.

The chain uses TRBV27 and TRBJ2-3; no clear D. The CDR3 is made up of 13 amino acids. The V end was cut by 6 bases, the J end by 0 bases, with 7 bases between. Per germline, CDR1 MNHEY and CDR2 SMNVEV (reference sequence). The CDR3, as DNA: TGTGCCAGCAGGGGGTATAGCACAGATACGCAGTATTTT. Translated, it gives CASRGYSTDTQYF.

This clone was observed at least ten times. CDR3: CSGCQAGLNTEAFF. CDR3 sequence (DNA): TGCAGCGGCTGCCAGGCGGGCCTGAACACTGAAGCTTTCTTT. The V gene is TRBV29-1, the J gene TRBJ1-1, with D uncertain. Trimming shortened V by 7 bases and J by 0 bases, and 15 bases separated the two germline ends. From germline, CDR1 is SQVTM and CDR2 ANQGSEA. The CDR3 totals 14 residues. The variable domain in full, with the rest retrieved from reference TRBV29-1 and TRBJ1-1, is SAVISQKPSRDICQRGTSLTIQCQVDSQVTMMFWYRQQPGQSLTLIATANQGSEATYESGFVIDKFPISRPNLTFSTLTVSNMSPEDSSIYLCSGCQAGLNTEAFFGQGTRLTVV.

V is TRBV29-1 and J is TRBJ2-3, with D possibly TRBD2 on 7 matching bases. The CDR3 covers 14 residues. The V gene's germline CDR1 is SQVTM and CDR2 ANQGSEA. V lost 6 bases and J lost 0, with 13 bases in between. The CDR3 sequence is CSVRAGTSTDTQYF. The DNA of the CDR3 is TGCAGCGTCCGAGCGGGGACAAGCACAGATACGCAGTATTTT.

The sample holds one count of this clone. V gene TRBV27 combines with J gene TRBJ2-7, with 12 positions matching TRBD2. The V gene's germline CDR1 is MNHEY and CDR2 SMNVEV (reference sequence). The CDR3 covers 16 residues. The trim removed 3 bases at V and 0 bases at J, leaving 3 bases unmatched. For the CDR3, the DNA is TGTGCCAGCAGTTTTACTAGCGGGGGGATCTCCTACGAGCAGTACTTC. It codes for CASSFTSGGISYEQYF.

This chain joins TRBV5-1 and TRBJ1-1; tentatively, D is TRBD1 (5 bases). The CDR3 runs to 15 residues. Between the trimmed V and J ends, which lost 0 bases and 0 bases, there was a span of 9 bases. CDR1 SGHRS and CDR2 YFSETQ come from the germline V gene. In DNA form, the CDR3 reads TGCGCCAGCAGCTTGGAAGGGACGGTGAACACTGAAGCTTTCTTT. Its protein product is CASSLEGTVNTEAFF.

This chain uses TRBV10-3 with TRBJ2-3, with D unclear. The CDR3 runs 12 residues. The germline CDR1 and CDR2 sequences are ENHRY and SYGVKD. V was shortened by 8 bases and J by 2 bases, with 8 bases between the two germline ends. CDR3 nucleotides: TGTGCCATCTCGACTGACACAGATACGCAGTATTTT. The encoded protein is CAISTDTDTQYF.

The chain recombines TRBV6-5 with TRBJ1-6; TRBD1 might be the D (6 bases). The CDR3 covers 13 residues. V was cut by 5 bases and J by 11 bases, with 13 bases left in between. Germline V gives CDR1 MNHEY, CDR2 SVGAGI. For the CDR3, the DNA is TGTGCCAGCAGTGAAATAAGGACAGCACCCCTCCACTTT. Protein: CASSEIRTAPLHF.

The V gene is TRBV6-5, the J gene TRBJ2-7, with D perhaps matching TRBD2 (6 bases). Trimming left V 4 bases short and J 3 bases short, with 13 bases between. The germline V gene has CDR1 MNHEY and CDR2 SVGAGI. The CDR3 has 14 amino acids. The CDR3 region is CASSSGVFGYEQYF. Written as DNA, the CDR3 is TGTGCCAGCAGTTCGGGGGTATTCGGCTACGAGCAGTACTTC.

V and J are TRBV25-1 and TRBJ2-3; possible D gene TRBD1, 6 bases. CDR1 is MGHDK, CDR2 SYGVNS, per germline. The length of the CDR3 is 14 residues. Trimming pared 7 bases from V and 2 bases from J, leaving 13 bases between. Here the CDR3 reads CASKLDSYTDTQYF. The CDR3 DNA sequence: TGTGCCAGCAAACTGGACAGTTACACAGATACGCAGTATTTT.

V usage is TRBV5-1 and J usage is TRBJ1-4; 8 nucleotides agree with TRBD1. CDR3 length: 12 amino acids. The V gene end was trimmed by 7 bases and the J gene end by 11 bases; junction bases not matched to a gene: 7. CDR1 and CDR2 (germline): SGHRS, YFSETQ. The CDR3 loop reads CASATGAGKLFF. The CDR3 region has the DNA TGCGCCAGCGCGACAGGGGCGGGCAAACTGTTTTTT.

The count of this clone is one. The gene calls are TRBV9 and TRBJ2-3; D is perhaps TRBD1 or TRBD2 (5 bases each). V was shortened by 4 bases and J by 2 bases, with 20 bases between the two germline ends. This CDR3 region has 17 residues. CDR1 and CDR2 from the germline V gene are SGDLS and YYNGEE. CDR3 in DNA: TGTGCCAGCAGCTCCCGGACATCTCCGAGGGTCACAGATACGCAGTATTTT. Translated: CASSSRTSPRVTDTQYF.